Ten or more counts support the clone carrying this TCR beta chain. RNA transcripts provided the source from which TCR beta CDR3 regions were amplified. The primer set for the first-round RT-PCR of the TCR CDR3 was HTBI. TCRdb re-called the multiplex PCR reads through MiXCR, storing one row per CDR3 protein. The sample consists of 350,000 or so distinct CDR3 sequences, 18% of them appearing once. The study excluded patients with uncontrolled infection, other autoimmune disease, pregnancy or lactation. These data belong to a study of T cells in Graves' hyperthyroidism and ophthalmopathy. CDR1 SGHTA and CDR2 FQGNSA come from the germline V gene. Germline trimming cut 3 bases from V and 5 bases from J; bases unmatched to any gene: 10. The length of the CDR3 is 16 residues.

The clonotype comes from a woman between 40 and 50 years old with Graves' ophthalmopathy. The sequencing input was blood. The chain carries TRBV7-2 and TRBJ2-5; TRBD2 matches 9 bases. CDR3: CASSFIGRAGGETQYF. CDR3 nucleotide sequence: TGTGCCAGCAGCTTTATCGGAAGGGCGGGAGGGGAGACCCAGTACTTC.